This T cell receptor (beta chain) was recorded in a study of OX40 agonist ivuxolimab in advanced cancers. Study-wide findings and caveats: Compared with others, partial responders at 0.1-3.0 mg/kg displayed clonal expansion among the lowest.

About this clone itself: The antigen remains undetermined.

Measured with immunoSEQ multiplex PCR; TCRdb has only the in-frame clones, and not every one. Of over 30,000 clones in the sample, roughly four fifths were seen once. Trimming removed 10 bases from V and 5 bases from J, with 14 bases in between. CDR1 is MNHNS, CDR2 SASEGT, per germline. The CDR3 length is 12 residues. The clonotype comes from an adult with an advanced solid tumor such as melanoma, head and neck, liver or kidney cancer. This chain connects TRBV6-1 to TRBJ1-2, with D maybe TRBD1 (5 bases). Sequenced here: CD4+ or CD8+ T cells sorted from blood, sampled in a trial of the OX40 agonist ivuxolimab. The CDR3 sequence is CANGAFPYGYTF. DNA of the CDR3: TGTGCCAACGGGGCCTTCCCATATGGCTACACCTTC.